These T cell receptor beta chains were read from a single sample in a study of cytomegalovirus exposure and HLA in healthy donors. The data were produced by immunoSEQ multiplex PCR, yet TCRdb's version contains in-frame clones alone and is incomplete. The table shows around 94,000 clones, with 70% to 85% occurring only once. Sample: PBMCs. The receptors here all came from a man younger than 35 in good health and CMV-seronegative. Both conserved end residues are part of each CDR3. The D gene is left open where the match is weak. Size is omitted from some rows. Given values are once, few, many or a class for expanded clones.

clone_size	d_call	v_call	j_call	cdr3_nt	cdr3_aa
.	.	TRBV5-4	TRBJ1-2	TGTGCCAGCAGCTTGGTCGGGGGGCCAGGCTACACCTTC	CASSLVGGPGYTF
.	TRBD1	TRBV5-6	TRBJ2-5	TGTGCCAGCAGCCTGACGACAGGGGGGAGAGAGACCCAGTACTTC	CASSLTTGGRETQYF
.	.	TRBV2	TRBJ2-1	TGTGCCAGCAGTGAAGGGAGCTCCTACAATGAGCAGTTCTTC	CASSEGSSYNEQFF
.	.	TRBV30	TRBJ1-1	TGTGCCTGGAGTAAACGTTGGACGGGAGGAAACACTGAAGCTTTCTTT	CAWSKRWTGGNTEAFF
.	TRBD1	TRBV18	TRBJ1-6	TGTGCCAGCTCAGGACCGGGACAGGGATCCTATAATTCACCCCTCCACTTT	CASSGPGQGSYNSPLHF
few	TRBD1	TRBV29-1	TRBJ1-1	TGCAGCGTTGCGAGGGGGCTGAACACTGAAGCTTTCTTT	CSVARGLNTEAFF
.	TRBD2	TRBV5-1	TRBJ2-7	TGCGCCAGCAGCTTATGGGGGAGGGGCTCCTACGAGCAGTACTTC	CASSLWGRGSYEQYF
once	.	TRBV5-6	TRBJ2-1	TGTGCCAGCAGCTCGAGAACGAACAATGAGCAGTTCTTC	CASSSRTNNEQFF
.	.	TRBV6-5	TRBJ2-1	TGTGCCAGCAGAACGGGACTCCTTTTCAATGAGCAGTTCTTC	CASRTGLLFNEQFF
.	.	TRBV2	TRBJ2-3	TGTGCCACCGAACTCGAGATGGGCACAGATACGCAGTATTTT	CATELEMGTDTQYF
.	.	TRBV7-9	TRBJ1-2	TGTGCCAGCAGCTCCCGACAAAGAGCCAACTATGGCTACACCTTC	CASSSRQRANYGYTF
.	TRBD1	TRBV30	TRBJ1-2	TGTGCCTGGAGTGTATCACGGGACAGTCAAGCCCTCTTC	CAWSVSRDSQALF
.	.	TRBV27	TRBJ2-7	TGTGCCAGCAGTCCTACTTACTACGAGCAGTACTTC	CASSPTYYEQYF
.	TRBD1	TRBV5-5	TRBJ1-1	TGTGCCAGCAGCTTACAGGGGGACACTGAAGCTTTCTTT	CASSLQGDTEAFF
.	TRBD2	TRBV2	TRBJ2-3	TGTGCCAGCAGGGGACTAGCGGGAGTCACAGATACGCAGTATTTT	CASRGLAGVTDTQYF
.	TRBD1	TRBV5-1	TRBJ1-1	TGCGCCAGCAGCCCCTGGGACAGTGCCTACACTGAAGCTTTCTTT	CASSPWDSAYTEAFF
.	.	TRBV19	TRBJ2-4	TGTGCCAGTAGTGGGGCCTTAGCCAAAAACATTCAGTACTTC	CASSGALAKNIQYF
.	.	TRBV27	TRBJ1-3	TGTGCCAGCAGTTTATCGGGCAGGGGTGGAAACACCATATATTTT	CASSLSGRGGNTIYF
.	.	TRBV5-4	TRBJ1-1	TGTGCCAGCAGCCAGAACACTGAAGCTTTCTTT	CASSQNTEAFF
.	TRBD1	TRBV4-3	TRBJ1-4	TGCGCCAGCAGCCAGGCCTCGAGTGGACAGGGGTCTGAAAAACTGTTTTTT	CASSQASSGQGSEKLFF
.	TRBD2	TRBV6-4	TRBJ2-1	TGTGCCAGCAGTGCCATCACAACTAGCGGAAACAATGAGCAGTTCTTC	CASSAITTSGNNEQFF
.	TRBD2	TRBV6-6	TRBJ2-7	TGTGCCAGCAGTTGGAGTAGCGGGAGGATCAACTACGAGCAGTACTTC	CASSWSSGRINYEQYF
.	TRBD1	TRBV6-5	TRBJ1-1	TGTGCCAGCAGCGCTGACAGGGGGACTGAAGCTTTCTTT	CASSADRGTEAFF
.	.	TRBV7-9	TRBJ2-5	TGTGCCAGCAGCTTTTACCTGGGGGGCCAAGAGACCCAGTACTTC	CASSFYLGGQETQYF
.	.	TRBV15	TRBJ2-3	TGTGCCACCCGAACATGGAGTACAGATACGCAGTATTTT	CATRTWSTDTQYF
.	.	TRBV19	TRBJ1-5	TGTGCCAGTAGGTGGAGAGAGGTTCGTAGCAATCAGCCCCAGCATTTT	CASRWREVRSNQPQHF
.	.	TRBV5-1	TRBJ2-7	TGCGCCAGCAGGTCGTCACAAGGGGGAATGGGCGAGCAGTACTTC	CASRSSQGGMGEQYF
.	.	TRBV9	TRBJ1-6	TGTGCCAGCAGCGGGCAGGTAAATTCACCCCTCCACTTT	CASSGQVNSPLHF
once	.	TRBV19	TRBJ1-5	TGTGCCAGTAGTATCTTGGGACTCAATCAGCCCCAGCATTTT	CASSILGLNQPQHF
.	TRBD1	TRBV19	TRBJ2-5	TGTGCCAGTAGCCGGGCAGGGGGAGAGACCCAGTACTTC	CASSRAGGETQYF
.	.	TRBV11-3	TRBJ1-1	TGTGCCAGCAGTCCGGGACTGTTGAACACTGAAGCTTTCTTT	CASSPGLLNTEAFF
once	.	TRBV21-1	TRBJ2-5	TGTGCCAGCAAACAGGACAGGGTTGGCGAGTACTTC	CASKQDRVGEYF
.	TRBD2	TRBV13	TRBJ2-3	TGTGCCAGCAGCTCCTCGCCTAGCGGGATGGTCAGCGGGCAGTATTTT	CASSSSPSGMVSGQYF
.	.	TRBV6-4	TRBJ1-2	TGTGCCAGCAGTGACGGGGCGGCGAATGGCTACACCTTC	CASSDGAANGYTF
.	TRBD1	TRBV19	TRBJ1-5	TGTGCCAGTAGTGGGACAGTCAATCAGCCCCAGCATTTT	CASSGTVNQPQHF
.	.	TRBV7-6	TRBJ1-1	TGTGCCAGCAGCTGGCGGAACATGAACACTGAAGCTTTCTTT	CASSWRNMNTEAFF
once	TRBD2	TRBV6-5	TRBJ2-1	TGTGCCAGCAGTACCTTAGCGGGTGGGACGGGTGAGCAGTTCTTC	CASSTLAGGTGEQFF
.	.	TRBV5-4	TRBJ1-1	TGTGCCAGCAGCTTTCGCAGAGGGATCGGTGAAGCTTTCTTT	CASSFRRGIGEAFF
.	.	TRBV27	TRBJ2-7	TGTGCCAGCAGCCGGAACGGGGTCCCGAGATACGAGCAGTACTTC	CASSRNGVPRYEQYF
.	.	TRBV5-4	TRBJ1-1	TGTGCCAGCAGCTTGGTCGTGACAGGTGTCACTGAAGCTTTCTTT	CASSLVVTGVTEAFF
.	TRBD1	TRBV14	TRBJ2-3	TGTGCCAGCAGCCAAAGACAGGGGAAGGATACGCAGTATTTT	CASSQRQGKDTQYF
.	TRBD1	TRBV6-5	TRBJ1-2	TGTGCCAGCAGTTTGGGCTCAACAGGGGCCTTCTATGGCTACACCTTC	CASSLGSTGAFYGYTF
.	TRBD1	TRBV29-1	TRBJ1-2	TGCAGCGTCGTCGGACAGGGCCCTACGAACTATGGCTACACCTTC	CSVVGQGPTNYGYTF
.	.	TRBV5-1	TRBJ2-7	TGCGCCAGCAGCTTTGTGCCTCCCGGGGGTCTCTACGAGCAGTACTTC	CASSFVPPGGLYEQYF
once	.	TRBV11-2	TRBJ2-7	TGTGCCAGCACCTGGACAGAGTCCTACGAGCAGTACTTC	CASTWTESYEQYF
.	.	TRBV5-4	TRBJ2-3	TGTGCCAGCAGCTTCAGCGGTCCTTCGGATACGCAGTATTTT	CASSFSGPSDTQYF